This TCR beta chain is from a study of PD-L1 blockade in urothelial cancer (dated by TCRdb to 2017 to 2019). Concerning the study at large: All patients started therapy in the mid-2010s and received atezolizumab 1,200 mg intravenously every 3 weeks. In the same patients who had TCR sequencing, pretreatment tumors also underwent whole exome sequencing and RNA sequencing. An ECOG performance status of 0 or 1 was recorded for the patients, and 0 to 3 prior chemotherapy regimens had been received by the patients. Blood samples gave median yields of approximately 130,000 T cells and 80,000 to 90,000 unique TCRs, along with a median clonality of around 0.08. Twenty-nine patients had pretreatment blood TCR-seq, some 24 had at least one posttreatment blood collection, and some 24 had tumor TCR-seq. About 85% of the roughly 29 patients were identified as males with urothelial cancer of bladder origin, and a prior smoking history was reported by 18 of 29 patients. Pretreatment tumor samples and matched peripheral blood, collected serially before and after atezolizumab treatment, underwent TCR sequencing. Blood samples were analyzed 3 weeks after the start of treatment (second dose) and 6 weeks after the start of treatment. Durable clinical benefit was defined as progression-free survival longer than 6 months, and TCR features were also tested against progression-free and overall survival. An exploratory multi-omic analysis was conducted of the somatic, immune and clinical correlates of response to PD-L1 blockade with atezolizumab in urothelial cancer. Durable clinical benefit was achieved by nine patients but not by the remaining 20. The investigation overall reported the following: Because the sample size was small (n ≈ 29) and many exploratory analyses were performed, the results are intended to be hypothesis-generating. Greater expansion of tumor-associated TCR clones in peripheral blood 3 weeks after the start of treatment was observed in patients with durable benefit (n of about 21, p = 0.022). A pretreatment peripheral blood TCR clonality below the median was linked to improved progression-free and overall survival.

Remarks on this clone: What antigen it recognizes has not been identified. No base qualities exist here, and no much larger clone lies one base off it.

Synthetic TCR analog templates were spiked into each PCR so that absolute template abundance could be estimated from read counts. TCRbeta CDR3 regions were amplified from genomic DNA with bias-controlled V and J gene primers using the immunoSEQ assay. Sequencing of rearranged TCRbeta segments was performed at approximately 20X coverage. The paper's data handling went like this. Clustering was used to correct sequencing errors, and CDR3s were annotated against IMGT to assign V, D and J genes. Downstream analyses used only productive TCRbeta rearrangements and left out out-of-frame or stop-codon sequences. Clonality was computed as one minus Shannon entropy normalized by the log of the number of unique productive sequences. Clones differing between time points or between blood and tumor were identified by Fisher's exact test with Benjamini-Hochberg correction at adjusted p below 0.01. The source is immuneACCESS, and TCRdb retained only in-frame sequences with V and J called. Part of the clones is not carried over; for the studies checked, unresolved V genes explain less than half of this, and the remainder is unexplained. V and J calls and clone size are those listed in that table; D and trimming were worked out from the DNA. Within this sample are 100,000 to 150,000 clones, with 86% of them counted one time only. The leading ten clones occupy 2% to 2.5% of the sample.

The sample's time point label, in plain terms: peripheral blood 6 weeks after treatment start. A cohort of 30 or so patients with locally advanced or metastatic urothelial carcinoma, treated at Memorial Sloan Kettering on a trial protocol, was included. Peripheral blood mononuclear cells were collected from each patient pretreatment and during treatment, giving between 1 and 8 total time points per patient. The Qiagen DNeasy Blood extraction kit was used to purify genomic DNA from total PBMCs and from tumor samples. Collected pretreatment and during treatment, PBMCs were isolated and stored as previously described. From a lookup of the germline V gene, CDR1 and CDR2 are SNHLY and FYNNEI. The CDR3, cysteine through phenylalanine, is 15 amino acids long. Just the 45-base CDR3 DNA is kept, in frame starting at base 1. The V end gives up 4 bases and the J end 9 bases, leaving 9 bases in the junction not matched to a gene.

The V gene is TRBV2 and the J gene is TRBJ1-6; TRBD1 aligns with 7 central bases. Material: PBMCs, obtained around atezolizumab (anti-PD-L1) treatment. The clonotype comes from a man over 45 with urothelial cancer. For the CDR3, the sequence is CASSVDPTGISPLHF. The nucleotide sequence is TGTGCCAGCAGTGTAGATCCGACAGGGATTTCACCCCTCCACTTT.